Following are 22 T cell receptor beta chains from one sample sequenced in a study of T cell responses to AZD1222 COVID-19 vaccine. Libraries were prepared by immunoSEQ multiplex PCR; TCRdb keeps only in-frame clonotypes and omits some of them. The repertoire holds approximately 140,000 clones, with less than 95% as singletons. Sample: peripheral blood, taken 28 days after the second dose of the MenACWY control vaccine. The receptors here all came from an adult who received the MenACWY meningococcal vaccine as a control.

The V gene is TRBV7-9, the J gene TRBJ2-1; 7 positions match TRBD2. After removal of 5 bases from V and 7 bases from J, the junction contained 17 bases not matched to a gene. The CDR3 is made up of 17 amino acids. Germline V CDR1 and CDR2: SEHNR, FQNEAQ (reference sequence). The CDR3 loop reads CASSPEGGSAALNEQFF. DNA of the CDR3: TGTGCCAGCAGCCCAGAAGGCGGGAGCGCTGCTTTGAATGAGCAGTTCTTC.

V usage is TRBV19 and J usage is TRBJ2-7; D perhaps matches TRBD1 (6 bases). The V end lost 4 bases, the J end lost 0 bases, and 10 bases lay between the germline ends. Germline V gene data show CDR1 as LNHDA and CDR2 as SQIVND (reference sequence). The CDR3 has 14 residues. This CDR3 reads CASSKRGSSYEQYF. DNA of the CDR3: TGTGCCAGTAGTAAAAGGGGGAGCTCCTACGAGCAGTACTTC.

The CDR3 region has the DNA TGTGCCACCAGCAGACTTCGGGACCAGGCGTACGAGCAGTACTTC. Protein sequence: CATSRLRDQAYEQYF. The V gene is TRBV15, the J gene TRBJ2-7; the D gene could be TRBD1 or TRBD2 (5 bases each). The length of the CDR3 is 15 residues. V lost 2 bases and J lost 4, with 15 bases in between. CDR1 and CDR2 (germline): LNHNV, YYDKDF (reference sequence).

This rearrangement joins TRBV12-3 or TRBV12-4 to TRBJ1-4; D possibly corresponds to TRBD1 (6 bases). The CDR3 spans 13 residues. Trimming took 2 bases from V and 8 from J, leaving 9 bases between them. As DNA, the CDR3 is TGTGCCAGCAGTTTAAGGACAGTAGAAAAACTGTTTTTT. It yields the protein CASSLRTVEKLFF.

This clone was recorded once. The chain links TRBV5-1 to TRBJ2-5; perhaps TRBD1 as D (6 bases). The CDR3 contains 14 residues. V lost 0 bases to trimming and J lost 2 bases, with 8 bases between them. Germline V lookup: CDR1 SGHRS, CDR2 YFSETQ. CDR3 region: CASSLAGQQETQYF. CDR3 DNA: TGCGCCAGCAGCTTGGCCGGACAGCAAGAGACCCAGTACTTC.

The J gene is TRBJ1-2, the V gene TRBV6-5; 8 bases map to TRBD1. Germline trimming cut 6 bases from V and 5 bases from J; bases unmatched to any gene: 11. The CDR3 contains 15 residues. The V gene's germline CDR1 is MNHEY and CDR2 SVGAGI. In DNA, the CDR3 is TGTGCCAGCAGGGCCTCCCAGGGGGCAGTTTATGGCTACACCTTC. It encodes CASRASQGAVYGYTF.

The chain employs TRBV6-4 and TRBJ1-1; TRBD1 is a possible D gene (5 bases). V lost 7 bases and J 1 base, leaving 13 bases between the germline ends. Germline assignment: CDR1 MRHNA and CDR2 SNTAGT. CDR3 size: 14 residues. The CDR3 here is CASKGRASNTEAFF. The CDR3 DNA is TGTGCCAGCAAGGGCAGGGCTTCGAACACTGAAGCTTTCTTT.

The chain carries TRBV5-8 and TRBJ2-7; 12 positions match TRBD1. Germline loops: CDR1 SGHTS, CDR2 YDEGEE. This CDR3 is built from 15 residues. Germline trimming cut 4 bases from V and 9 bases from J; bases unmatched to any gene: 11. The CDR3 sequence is CASSGPGTGGSLQYF. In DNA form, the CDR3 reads TGTGCCAGCAGCGGACCGGGGACAGGGGGCTCTCTGCAGTACTTC.

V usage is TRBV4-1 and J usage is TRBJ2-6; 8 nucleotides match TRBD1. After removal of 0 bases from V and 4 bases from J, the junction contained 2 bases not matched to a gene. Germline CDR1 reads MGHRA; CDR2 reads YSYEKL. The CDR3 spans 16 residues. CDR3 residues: CASSQDRGQGANVLTF. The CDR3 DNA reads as TGCGCCAGCAGCCAAGACAGGGGGCAGGGGGCCAACGTCCTGACTTTC.

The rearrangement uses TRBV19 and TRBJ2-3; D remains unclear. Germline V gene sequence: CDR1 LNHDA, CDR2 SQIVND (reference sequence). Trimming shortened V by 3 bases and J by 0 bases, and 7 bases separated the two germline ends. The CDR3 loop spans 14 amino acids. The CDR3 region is CASSISRSTDTQYF. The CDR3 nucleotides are TGTGCCAGTAGTATCTCCCGAAGCACAGATACGCAGTATTTT.

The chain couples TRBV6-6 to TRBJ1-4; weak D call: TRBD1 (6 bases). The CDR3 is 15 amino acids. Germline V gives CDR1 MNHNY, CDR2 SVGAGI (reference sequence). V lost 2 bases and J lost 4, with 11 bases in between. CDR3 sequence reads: CASSYEGHGNEKLFF. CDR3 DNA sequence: TGTGCCAGCAGTTACGAGGGACACGGTAATGAAAAACTGTTTTTT.

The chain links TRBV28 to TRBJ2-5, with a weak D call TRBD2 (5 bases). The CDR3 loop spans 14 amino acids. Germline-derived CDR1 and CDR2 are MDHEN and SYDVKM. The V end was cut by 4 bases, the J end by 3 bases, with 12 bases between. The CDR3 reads CASSSLGIEETQYF. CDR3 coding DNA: TGTGCCAGCAGTTCCCTCGGGATCGAAGAGACCCAGTACTTC.

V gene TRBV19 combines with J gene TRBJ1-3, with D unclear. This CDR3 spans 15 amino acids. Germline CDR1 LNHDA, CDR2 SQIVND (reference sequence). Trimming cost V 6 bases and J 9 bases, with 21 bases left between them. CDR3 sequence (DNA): TGTGCCAGTAGAGACGGGCCAGCCCCATCAAGCACCATATATTTT. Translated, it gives CASRDGPAPSSTIYF.

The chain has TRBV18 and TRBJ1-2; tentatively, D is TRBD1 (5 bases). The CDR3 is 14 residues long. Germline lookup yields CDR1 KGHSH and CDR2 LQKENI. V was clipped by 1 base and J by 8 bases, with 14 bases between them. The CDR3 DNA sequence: TGTGCCAGCTCACCACAACGAGACAGCTACGGCTACACCTTC. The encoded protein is CASSPQRDSYGYTF.

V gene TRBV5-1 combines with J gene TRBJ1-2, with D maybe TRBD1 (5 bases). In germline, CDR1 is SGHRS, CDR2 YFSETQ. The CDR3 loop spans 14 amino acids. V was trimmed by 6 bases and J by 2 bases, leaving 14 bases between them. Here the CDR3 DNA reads TGCGCCAGCACCCCGGGGGGGTCCAACTATGGCTACACCTTC. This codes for CASTPGGSNYGYTF.

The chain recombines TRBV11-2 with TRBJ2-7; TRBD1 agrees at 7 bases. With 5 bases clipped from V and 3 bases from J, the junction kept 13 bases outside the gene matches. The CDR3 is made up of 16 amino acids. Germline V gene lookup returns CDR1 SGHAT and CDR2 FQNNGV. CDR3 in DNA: TGTGCCAGCAGCCTGAGGTGGGGACAGTTTATCTACGAGCAGTACTTC. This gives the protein CASSLRWGQFIYEQYF.

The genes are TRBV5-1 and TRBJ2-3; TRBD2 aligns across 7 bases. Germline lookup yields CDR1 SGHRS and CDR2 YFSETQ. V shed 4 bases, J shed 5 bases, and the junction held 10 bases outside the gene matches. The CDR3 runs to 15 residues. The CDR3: CASSRSGGIQDTQYF. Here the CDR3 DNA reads TGCGCCAGCAGCCGCTCGGGGGGTATTCAAGATACGCAGTATTTT.

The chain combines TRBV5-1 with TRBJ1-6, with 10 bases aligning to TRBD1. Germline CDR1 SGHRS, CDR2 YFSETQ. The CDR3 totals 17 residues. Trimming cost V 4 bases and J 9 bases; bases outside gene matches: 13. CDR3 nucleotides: TGCGCCAGCAGCATGAGATTCCCGGGACAGGGGAGTTCACCCCTCCACTTT. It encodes CASSMRFPGQGSSPLHF.

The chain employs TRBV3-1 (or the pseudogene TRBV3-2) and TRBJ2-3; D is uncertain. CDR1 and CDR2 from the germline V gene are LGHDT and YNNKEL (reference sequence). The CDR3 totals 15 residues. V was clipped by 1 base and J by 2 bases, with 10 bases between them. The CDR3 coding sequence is TGTGCCAGCAGCCAAGTAGGTGGGCCCACAGATACGCAGTATTTT. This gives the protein CASSQVGGPTDTQYF.

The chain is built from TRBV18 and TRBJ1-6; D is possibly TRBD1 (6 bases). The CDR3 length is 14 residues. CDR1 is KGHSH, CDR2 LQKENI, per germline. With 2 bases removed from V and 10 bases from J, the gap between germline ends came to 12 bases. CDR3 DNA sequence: TGTGCCAGCTCACCAAATGACGGGGGCTCACCCCTCCACTTT. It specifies CASSPNDGGSPLHF.

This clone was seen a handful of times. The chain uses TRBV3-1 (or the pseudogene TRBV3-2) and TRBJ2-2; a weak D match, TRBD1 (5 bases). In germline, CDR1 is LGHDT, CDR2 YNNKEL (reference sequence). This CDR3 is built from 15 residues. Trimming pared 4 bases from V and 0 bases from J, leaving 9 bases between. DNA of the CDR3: TGTGCCAGCAGCCCAGGGTTAGCGAACACCGGGGAGCTGTTTTTT. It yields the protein CASSPGLANTGELFF.

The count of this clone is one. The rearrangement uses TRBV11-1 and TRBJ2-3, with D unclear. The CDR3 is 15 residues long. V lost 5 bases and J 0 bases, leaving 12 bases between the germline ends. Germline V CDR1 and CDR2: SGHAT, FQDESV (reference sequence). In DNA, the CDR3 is TGTGCCAGCAGCCCCCGGAAGTCTAGCACAGATACGCAGTATTTT. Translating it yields CASSPRKSSTDTQYF.